This entry lists 25 T cell receptor beta chains sequenced from one sample in a study of technical replicates of blood from several donors. The protocol was immunoSEQ multiplex PCR, while the TCRdb copy is restricted to in-frame clones and leaves out a portion. The profile shows under 100,000 clones, nearly 97% of them singletons. The specimen was T cells isolated from PBMCs. These receptors were collected from a human donor in good health.

The V and J genes are TRBV28 and TRBJ2-5; TRBD2 might be the D (7 bases). V was shortened by 3 bases and J by 4 bases, with 18 bases between the two germline ends. Germline assignment: CDR1 MDHEN and CDR2 SYDVKM. The CDR3 is 16 residues long. CDR3 in DNA: TGTGCCAGCAGTTTTTTGGGAGGGGGGCAGGCAGAGACCCAGTACTTC. Its protein is CASSFLGGGQAETQYF. Based on the CDR3 plus reference TRBV28 and TRBJ2-5, the full variable domain is DVKVTQSSRYLVKRTGEKVFLECVQDMDHENMFWYRQDPGLGLRLIYFSYDVKMKEKGDIPEGYSVSREKKERFSLILESASTNQTSMYLCASSFLGGGQAETQYFGPGTRLLVL.

The rearrangement links TRBV28 to TRBJ1-1, with 9 bases aligning to TRBD1. The CDR3 has 14 amino acids. Germline CDR1 MDHEN, CDR2 SYDVKM. V lost 6 bases, J lost 5 bases, and 7 bases stayed unmatched. CDR3: CASSQDRGGTEAFF. The CDR3 nucleotides are TGTGCCAGCAGCCAGGACAGGGGTGGGACTGAAGCTTTCTTT.

The chain links TRBV5-4 to TRBJ2-5; perhaps TRBD1 as D (6 bases). This CDR3 region has 14 residues. The V end was cut by 2 bases, the J end by 3 bases, with 11 bases between. The germline gives CDR1 SGHNT, CDR2 YYREEE (reference sequence). CDR3 loop: CASSFSTGKETQYF. The CDR3 DNA reads as TGTGCCAGCAGCTTTTCGACAGGAAAAGAGACCCAGTACTTC.

The V gene is TRBV19, the J gene TRBJ1-1; tentatively, D is TRBD1 (5 bases). Trimming removed 6 bases from V and 6 bases from J, with 14 bases in between. Germline loops: CDR1 LNHDA, CDR2 SQIVND (reference sequence). CDR3 size: 13 residues. The CDR3 sequence is CASRPGGESEAFF. Written as DNA, the CDR3 is TGTGCCAGTAGGCCGGGGGGGGAATCTGAAGCTTTCTTT. The full variable domain, completed using reference TRBV19 and TRBJ1-1, is DGGITQSPKYLFRKEGQNVTLSCEQNLNHDAMYWYRQDPGQGLRLIYYSQIVNDFQKGDIAEGYSVSREKKESFPLTVTSAQKNPTAFYLCASRPGGESEAFFGQGTRLTVV.

This chain connects TRBV28 to TRBJ2-7, with a possible D match to TRBD1 (5 bases). Germline CDR1 MDHEN, CDR2 SYDVKM. The V end was cut by 6 bases, the J end by 5 bases, with 14 bases between. This CDR3 has 13 residues. The CDR3 spells CASRQDLTDEQYF. CDR3 nucleotides: TGTGCCAGCAGACAGGATTTAACCGACGAGCAGTACTTC.

The rearrangement joins TRBV9 to TRBJ1-2; a weak D match, TRBD1 (6 bases). The CDR3 sequence is 14 residues long. The germline V gene has CDR1 SGDLS and CDR2 YYNGEE. V was shortened by 0 bases and J by 8 bases, with 14 bases between the two germline ends. The CDR3 sequence: CASSVGTAQSGYTF. Written as DNA, the CDR3 is TGTGCCAGCAGCGTAGGGACAGCTCAGTCGGGCTACACCTTC.

This clone has only one observation. V is TRBV9 and J is TRBJ1-1, with TRBD1 identical over 8 bases. Germline assignment: CDR1 SGDLS and CDR2 YYNGEE. J lost 3 bases, V lost 2 bases, and 6 bases had no gene match. The CDR3 is 15 amino acids. For the CDR3, the DNA is TGTGCCAGCAGCGTGTCGGGACAGGTTCACACTGAAGCTTTCTTT. This translates into CASSVSGQVHTEAFF.

The gene calls are TRBV6-1 and TRBJ2-1, with 9 bases fitting TRBD2. CDR3 length: 16 residues. CDR1 and CDR2 from the germline V gene are MNHNS and SASEGT. Trimming removed 3 bases from V and 7 bases from J; junction bases left unmatched: 10. This CDR3 reads CASSETLAGRGNEQFF. CDR3 nucleotides: TGTGCCAGCAGTGAGACTCTAGCGGGGAGGGGTAATGAGCAGTTCTTC.

The rearrangement links TRBV30 to TRBJ2-7, with TRBD1 as a possible D gene (5 bases). CDR3 length equals 12 residues. Per germline, CDR1 GTSNPN and CDR2 SVGIG (reference sequence). Trimming shortened V by 8 bases and J by 2 bases, and 13 bases separated the two germline ends. The CDR3 sequence: CAASDSAYEQYF. CDR3 coding DNA: TGTGCCGCCTCCGACAGTGCCTACGAGCAGTACTTC.

The V call is TRBV7-9, the J call TRBJ2-5, with D possibly being TRBD2 (5 bases). The V end lost 1 base, the J end lost 4 bases, and 13 bases lay between the germline ends. CDR3 length: 15 amino acids. From germline, CDR1 is SEHNR and CDR2 FQNEAQ (reference sequence). The CDR3 DNA reads as TGTGCCAGCAGCTTAGGTTGGACTTCAGGAGAGACCCAGTACTTC. Protein: CASSLGWTSGETQYF.

V is TRBV14 and J is TRBJ2-5; 10 nucleotides match TRBD2. The CDR3 runs 16 residues. Germline V gene sequence: CDR1 SGHDN, CDR2 FVKESK. The V segment lost 5 bases and the J segment 5 bases; nucleotides outside the gene matches: 11. The CDR3 region has the DNA TGTGCCAGCAGCGTCGGAGCGGGGGGGCTTATTGAGACCCAGTACTTC. Translated, it gives CASSVGAGGLIETQYF. The variable domain in full, completed from reference TRBV14 and TRBJ2-5, reads EAGVTQFPSHSVIEKGQTVTLRCDPISGHDNLYWYRRVMGKEIKFLLHFVKESKQDESGMPNNRFLAERTGGTYSTLKVQPAELEDSGVYFCASSVGAGGLIETQYFGPGTRLLVL.

This rearrangement joins TRBV4-1 to TRBJ1-4, with D possibly matching TRBD1 (5 bases). This CDR3 is 12 amino acids long. V was clipped by 11 bases and J by 6 bases, with 13 bases between them. Looked up from germline, CDR1 is MGHRA and CDR2 is YSYEKL. The CDR3 loop reads CAVGGADEKLFF. DNA of the CDR3: TGCGCCGTTGGTGGGGCTGATGAAAAACTGTTTTTT.

The gene calls are TRBV25-1 and TRBJ2-5, with 9 bases fitting TRBD1. CDR1 MGHDK and CDR2 SYGVNS come from the germline V gene. This CDR3 is built from 14 residues. J lost 12 bases, V lost 5 bases, and 13 bases had no gene match. DNA of the CDR3: TGTGCCAGCAGTAACCGGGACAGGGTCCCTGCCGAGTACTTC. Protein: CASSNRDRVPAEYF.

The rearrangement uses TRBV4-1 and TRBJ2-4; 14 bases are a match to TRBD2. Germline V lookup: CDR1 MGHRA, CDR2 YSYEKL. After removal of 0 bases from V and 7 bases from J, the junction contained 11 bases not matched to a gene. This CDR3 is 19 amino acids long. CDR3 coding DNA: TGCGCCAGCAGCCAAGAGTATGGGACTAGCGGGAGAGCTCTGAACATTCAGTACTTC. It codes for CASSQEYGTSGRALNIQYF.

This clone is a singleton in its sample. This chain joins TRBV19 and TRBJ2-6, with no clear D. Trimming removed 6 bases from V and 0 bases from J, with 3 bases in between. Germline V gives CDR1 LNHDA, CDR2 SQIVND (reference sequence). The CDR3 is 13 amino acids. The CDR3 bases are TGTGCCAGTAGGAGCTCTGGGGCCAACGTCCTGACTTTC. It is translated as CASRSSGANVLTF.

The chain is built from TRBV28 and TRBJ2-7; 9 bases agree with TRBD1. This CDR3 is built from 13 residues. The trim removed 6 bases at V and 6 bases at J, leaving 6 bases unmatched. Per the germline V gene, CDR1 is MDHEN and CDR2 is SYDVKM. CDR3 bases: TGTGCCAGCAGAGCGGGACAGGGAGGCGAGCAGTACTTC. This codes for CASRAGQGGEQYF. The whole variable domain, filled in from reference TRBV28 and TRBJ2-7, reads DVKVTQSSRYLVKRTGEKVFLECVQDMDHENMFWYRQDPGLGLRLIYFSYDVKMKEKGDIPEGYSVSREKKERFSLILESASTNQTSMYLCASRAGQGGEQYFGPGTRLTVT.

The rearrangement links TRBV28 to TRBJ2-2; TRBD2 aligns across 14 bases. CDR1 MDHEN and CDR2 SYDVKM come from the germline V gene. CDR3 length: 19 residues. The V and J ends lost 4 bases and 6 bases, in that order; junction bases with no gene match: 13. CDR3 amino acids: CASSSGTSGSVGRAGELFF. The CDR3 nucleotides read TGTGCCAGCAGTTCGGGGACTAGCGGGAGTGTTGGGCGGGCCGGGGAGCTGTTTTTT. Full variable domain (outside the CDR3, taken from reference TRBV28 and TRBJ2-2): DVKVTQSSRYLVKRTGEKVFLECVQDMDHENMFWYRQDPGLGLRLIYFSYDVKMKEKGDIPEGYSVSREKKERFSLILESASTNQTSMYLCASSSGTSGSVGRAGELFFGEGSRLTVL.

The J gene is TRBJ2-5, the V gene TRBV19; weak D call: TRBD1 (6 bases). V was trimmed by 6 bases and J by 2 bases, leaving 19 bases between them. Germline V gives CDR1 LNHDA, CDR2 SQIVND (reference sequence). CDR3 length: 16 residues. The CDR3 is CASSKWAGEGQETQYF. The CDR3 DNA is TGTGCCAGTAGCAAATGGGCAGGGGAAGGGCAAGAGACCCAGTACTTC.

This chain joins TRBV7-2 and TRBJ2-1; the D gene is possibly TRBD2 (6 bases). Trimming shortened V by 2 bases and J by 9 bases, and 14 bases separated the two germline ends. The CDR3 runs 14 residues. The germline V gene encodes CDR1 SGHTA and CDR2 FQGNSA. The CDR3, as DNA: TGTGCCAGCAGCTTACCGGGGGAGACTATTGAGCAGTTCTTC. It encodes CASSLPGETIEQFF.

The V gene is TRBV27, the J gene TRBJ2-1; TRBD2 agrees at 7 bases. Looked up from germline, CDR1 is MNHEY and CDR2 is SMNVEV (reference sequence). Trimming at V came to 3 bases and at J to 2 bases, leaving 4 bases not matched to a gene. The CDR3 loop spans 15 amino acids. The CDR3 reads CASSLGGSAYNEQFF. CDR3 DNA sequence: TGTGCCAGCAGTTTGGGAGGGAGCGCCTACAATGAGCAGTTCTTC.

The chain combines TRBV30 with TRBJ1-2, with TRBD1 matching 9 bases. Germline loops: CDR1 GTSNPN, CDR2 SVGIG (reference sequence). The V gene end was trimmed by 4 bases and the J gene end by 4 bases; junction bases not matched to a gene: 4. This CDR3 region has 13 residues. CDR3 nucleotides: TGTGCCTGGACCTCGGACAGGGGCTATGGCTACACCTTC. Amino acid sequence: CAWTSDRGYGYTF.

This clone was seen just once. J is TRBJ1-1 and V is TRBV21-1; the D call of TRBD1 is as the table states it, not checked on the DNA. TRBV21-1 is a pseudogene. The CDR3 consists of 13 residues. CDR3 protein: CASSSTVLSEAFF. DNA of the CDR3: TGTGCCAGCAGCAGTACAGTTCTTTCTGAAGCTTTCTTT.

V is TRBV18 and J is TRBJ1-1; D is possibly TRBD1 (6 bases). Germline assignment: CDR1 KGHSH and CDR2 LQKENI. Trimming left V 3 bases short and J 3 bases short, with 23 bases between. The CDR3 length is 18 residues. CDR3 region: CASSPLTGSGHIDTEAFF. The CDR3 DNA sequence: TGTGCCAGCTCACCGCTAACGGGATCGGGACACATCGACACTGAAGCTTTCTTT.

The chain couples TRBV4-1 to TRBJ1-2; 11 bases match TRBD1. The CDR3 sequence is 16 residues long. With 0 bases clipped from V and 5 bases from J, the junction kept 5 bases outside the gene matches. Looked up from germline, CDR1 is MGHRA and CDR2 is YSYEKL. The CDR3 sequence is CASSQDPGQGGYGYTF. DNA for the CDR3: TGCGCCAGCAGCCAAGACCCGGGACAGGGGGGATATGGCTACACCTTC.

This clone appeared a single time. This chain uses TRBV27 with TRBJ2-7, with TRBD1 matching over 10 bases. Germline CDR1 MNHEY, CDR2 SMNVEV (reference sequence). The V segment lost 7 bases and the J segment 2 bases; nucleotides outside the gene matches: 5. The CDR3 has 14 amino acids. The CDR3 region is CASNFGTGAYEQYF. Written as DNA, the CDR3 is TGTGCCAGCAATTTTGGGACAGGGGCCTACGAGCAGTACTTC.